The rows below give T cell receptor beta chains drawn from one sample of a study of OX40 agonist ivuxolimab in advanced cancers. The method was immunoSEQ multiplex PCR; TCRdb's version includes in-frame clones alone and lacks a portion of them. The profile covers around 69,000 clones, with roughly four fifths appearing a single time and 0.6% to 0.9% taken by the ten largest. Sequencing used CD4+ or CD8+ T cells sorted from blood, obtained in a trial of the OX40 agonist ivuxolimab. These receptors all come from an adult with an advanced solid tumor such as melanoma, head and neck, liver or kidney cancer. Both conserved end residues are part of each CDR3. D genes are given only for firm matches. Size values are once, few and many counts, or a class for expanded clones, and some rows have none.

v_gene	d_gene	j_gene	abundance	CDR3aa	CDR3nt
TRBV2	-	TRBJ2-7	-	CASRTDLYEQYF	TGTGCCAGCAGGACGGACCTATACGAGCAGTACTTC
TRBV19	-	TRBJ1-2	-	CASTVTGPGYTF	TGTGCCAGCACCGTTACAGGGCCTGGCTACACCTTC
TRBV4-1	TRBD1	TRBJ1-5	-	CASSQSAGGNSNQPQHF	TGCGCCAGCAGCCAATCGGCAGGGGGGAATAGCAATCAGCCCCAGCATTTT
TRBV30	-	TRBJ1-1	-	CAWTDGNTEAFF	TGTGCCTGGACCGACGGGAACACTGAAGCTTTCTTT
TRBV7-9	-	TRBJ2-1	-	CASSLGQLNNEQFF	TGTGCCAGCAGCTTAGGGCAGCTAAACAATGAGCAGTTCTTC
TRBV6-1	-	TRBJ2-7	medium-sized	CASSPRTGLPYEQYF	TGTGCCAGCAGTCCCCGGACAGGACTACCCTACGAGCAGTACTTC
TRBV7-3	-	TRBJ1-3	-	CASSPPPYTAKFGNTIYF	TGTGCCAGCAGCCCTCCTCCTTACACGGCAAAATTTGGAAACACCATATATTTT
TRBV10-3	TRBD2	TRBJ2-7	-	CAIRLAGLGEQYF	TGTGCCATAAGACTAGCGGGATTAGGGGAGCAGTACTTC
TRBV29-1	-	TRBJ2-1	-	CSARGFTYNEQFF	TGCAGCGCTCGGGGGTTTACCTACAATGAGCAGTTCTTC
TRBV7-2	-	TRBJ2-5	-	CASSRRVQETQYF	TGTGCCAGCAGCAGGAGGGTGCAAGAGACCCAGTACTTC
TRBV30	-	TRBJ2-5	-	CAWSSSGPGTQYF	TGTGCCTGGAGCTCCTCAGGGCCGGGGACCCAGTACTTC
TRBV4-1	-	TRBJ1-1	-	CASSQVARPNTEAFF	TGCGCCAGCAGCCAAGTAGCCCGTCCGAACACTGAAGCTTTCTTT
TRBV6-6	-	TRBJ1-2	-	CASTPRDTRYGYTF	TGTGCCAGCACCCCCAGGGACACACGGTATGGCTACACCTTC
TRBV19	-	TRBJ1-1	once	CASSIGLWQNTEAFF	TGTGCCAGTAGTATAGGACTTTGGCAGAACACTGAAGCTTTCTTT
TRBV6-6	-	TRBJ2-7	-	CATLAHSSYEQYF	TGTGCCACCCTAGCCCACAGCTCCTACGAGCAGTACTTC
TRBV6-5	-	TRBJ1-1	-	CASSYSSNTEAFF	TGTGCCAGCAGTTACTCGAGTAACACTGAAGCTTTCTTT
TRBV4-1	-	TRBJ2-5	once	CASSLEFWGETQYF	TGCGCCAGCAGCCTAGAGTTTTGGGGGGAGACCCAGTACTTC
TRBV4-1	TRBD1	TRBJ1-2	-	CASSPPDRKIGGYTF	TGCGCCAGCAGCCCCCCGGACAGGAAGATAGGTGGCTACACCTTC
TRBV27	-	TRBJ1-5	-	CASSLVWGRSGHQPQHF	TGTGCCAGCAGCCTAGTTTGGGGCAGGTCAGGGCATCAGCCCCAGCATTTT
TRBV2	-	TRBJ2-4	-	CASRKLGGAGEHIQYF	TGTGCCAGCAGGAAATTGGGGGGGGCTGGTGAACACATTCAGTACTTC
TRBV5-1	-	TRBJ2-7	-	CASSSQGNSYEQYF	TGCGCCAGCAGCTCACAGGGAAACTCCTACGAGCAGTACTTC
TRBV18	-	TRBJ1-4	-	CASSYDSANEKLFF	TGTGCCAGCTCCTACGACAGCGCTAATGAAAAACTGTTTTTT
TRBV27	TRBD1	TRBJ2-1	-	CASSLAGTGGGQQFF	TGTGCCAGCAGTTTGGCCGGGACAGGGGGCGGCCAGCAGTTCTTC
TRBV7-8	-	TRBJ2-7	once	CASSLLRVEQYF	TGTGCCAGCAGCTTACTCCGGGTCGAGCAGTACTTC
TRBV6-1	-	TRBJ1-2	-	CASRQGLAYGYTF	TGTGCCAGCAGACAAGGACTCGCCTATGGCTACACCTTC
TRBV7-3	-	TRBJ1-1	-	CASSPKRARDTEAFF	TGTGCCAGCAGCCCGAAGAGGGCTCGGGACACTGAAGCTTTCTTT
TRBV5-4	-	TRBJ2-3	-	CASSYRVAGTDTQYF	TGTGCCAGCAGCTACCGAGTAGCGGGCACAGATACGCAGTATTTT
TRBV7-6	-	TRBJ2-7	-	CASSRDAITSYEQYF	TGTGCCAGCAGCCGGGACGCTATTACCTCCTACGAGCAGTACTTC
TRBV7-3	-	TRBJ1-3	few	CASSAPGGNTIYF	TGTGCCAGCAGCGCCCCGGGGGGAAACACCATATATTTT
TRBV6-5	-	TRBJ2-1	-	CASSYDFQEGNEQFF	TGTGCCAGCAGTTACGATTTTCAGGAAGGCAATGAGCAGTTCTTC
TRBV30	-	TRBJ1-3	-	CAWSSPRGGGAGNTIYF	TGTGCCTGGAGTTCTCCCCGGGGCGGGGGCGCTGGAAACACCATATATTTT
TRBV5-4	-	TRBJ2-3	-	CASSPPATDTQYF	TGTGCCAGCAGCCCCCCAGCGACAGATACGCAGTATTTT
TRBV10-3	TRBD2	TRBJ2-1	-	CAIREPSGRNDNEQFF	TGTGCCATCAGGGAACCCAGCGGGAGGAACGACAATGAGCAGTTCTTC
TRBV5-1	-	TRBJ2-7	-	CASSEGGRSYEQYF	TGCGCCAGCAGCGAGGGAGGCAGGAGCTACGAGCAGTACTTC
TRBV19	TRBD1	TRBJ2-6	once	CASSIIRQGTGANVLTF	TGTGCCAGTAGTATTATCCGACAGGGAACTGGGGCCAACGTCCTGACTTTC
TRBV11-1	TRBD2	TRBJ2-3	-	CASSPTSVGTQYF	TGTGCCAGCAGCCCGACTAGCGTGGGAACGCAGTATTTT
TRBV4-1	TRBD2	TRBJ2-1	-	CASSQEGLAGGWDEQFF	TGCGCCAGCAGCCAAGAAGGGCTAGCGGGAGGGTGGGATGAGCAGTTCTTC
TRBV11-2	TRBD1	TRBJ1-2	-	CASSPDTGAAGSYGYTF	TGTGCCAGCAGCCCAGATACAGGGGCAGCCGGCAGCTATGGCTACACCTTC
TRBV6-1	-	TRBJ1-2	-	CASSAGVRYGYTF	TGTGCCAGCAGCGCAGGGGTGCGGTATGGCTACACCTTC
TRBV10-3	-	TRBJ2-3	-	CAISPSTDTQYF	TGTGCCATCAGCCCTAGCACAGATACGCAGTATTTT
TRBV10-1	TRBD1	TRBJ2-7	-	CASSVPTGGFSYEQYF	TGCGCCAGCAGTGTGCCGACAGGGGGATTTAGCTACGAGCAGTACTTC
TRBV2	-	TRBJ2-2	-	CASGPNRVGRTGELFF	TGTGCCAGCGGGCCTAATAGGGTAGGACGCACCGGGGAGCTGTTTTTT
TRBV27	TRBD2	TRBJ2-7	-	CASTRAGTSYEQYF	TGTGCCAGCACAAGAGCGGGGACCTCCTACGAGCAGTACTTC
TRBV27	TRBD2	TRBJ2-2	few	CASSSLAGGNTGELFF	TGTGCCAGCAGTTCTCTAGCGGGAGGGAACACCGGGGAGCTGTTTTTT
TRBV14	TRBD2	TRBJ2-1	-	CASSQVAGLAGVEQFF	TGTGCCAGCAGCCAAGTAGCTGGACTAGCGGGGGTTGAGCAGTTCTTC
TRBV6-5	-	TRBJ2-5	-	CASRATRTGETQYF	TGTGCCAGCAGAGCCACAAGAACCGGAGAGACCCAGTACTTC
TRBV19	-	TRBJ1-3	-	CASSIGNGNTIYF	TGTGCCAGTAGTATTGGTAATGGAAACACCATATATTTT